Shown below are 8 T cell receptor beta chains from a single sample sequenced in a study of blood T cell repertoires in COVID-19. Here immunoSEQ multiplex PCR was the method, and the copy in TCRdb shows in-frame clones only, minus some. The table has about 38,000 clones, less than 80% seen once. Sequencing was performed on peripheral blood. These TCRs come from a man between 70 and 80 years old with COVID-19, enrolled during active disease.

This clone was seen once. CDR3 DNA: TGTGCCAGCAGCCCGGGTCGGCAGGGAGATACGCAGTATTTT. Translation gives CASSPGRQGDTQYF. J is TRBJ2-3 and V is TRBV5-4, with D perhaps matching TRBD1 (5 bases). V was trimmed by 4 bases and J by 5 bases, leaving 14 bases between them. The germline gives CDR1 SGHNT, CDR2 YYREEE (reference sequence). The CDR3 runs 14 residues.

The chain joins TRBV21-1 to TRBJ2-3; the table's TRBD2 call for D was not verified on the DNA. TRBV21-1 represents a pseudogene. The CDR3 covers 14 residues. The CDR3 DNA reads TGTGCCAGCAGCAAAGATACCGCGGCAGATACGCAGTATTTT. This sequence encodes CASSKDTAADTQYF.

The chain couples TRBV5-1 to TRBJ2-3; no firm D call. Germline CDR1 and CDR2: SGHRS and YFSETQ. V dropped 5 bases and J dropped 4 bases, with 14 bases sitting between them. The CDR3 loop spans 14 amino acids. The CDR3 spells CASSRSEPPDTQYF. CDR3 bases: TGCGCCAGCAGTAGATCCGAGCCCCCAGATACGCAGTATTTT.

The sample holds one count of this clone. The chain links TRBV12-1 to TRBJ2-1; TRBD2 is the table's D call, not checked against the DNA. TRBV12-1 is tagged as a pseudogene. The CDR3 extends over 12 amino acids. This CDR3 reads CASSFKLDEQFF. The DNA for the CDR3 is TGTGCCAGCAGCTTTAAGCTCGATGAGCAGTTCTTC.

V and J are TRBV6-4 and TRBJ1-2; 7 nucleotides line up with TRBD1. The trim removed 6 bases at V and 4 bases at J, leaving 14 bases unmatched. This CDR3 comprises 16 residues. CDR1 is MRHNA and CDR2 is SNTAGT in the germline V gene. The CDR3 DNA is TGTGCCAGCAGCCTAACTACAGGGGCTGAGAGCTATGGCTACACCTTC. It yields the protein CASSLTTGAESYGYTF.

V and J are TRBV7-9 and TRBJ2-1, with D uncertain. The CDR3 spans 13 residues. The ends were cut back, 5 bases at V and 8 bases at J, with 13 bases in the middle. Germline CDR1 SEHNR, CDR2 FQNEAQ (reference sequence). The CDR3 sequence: CASSRQQRDEQFF. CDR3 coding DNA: TGTGCCAGCAGCCGTCAGCAGCGAGATGAGCAGTTCTTC. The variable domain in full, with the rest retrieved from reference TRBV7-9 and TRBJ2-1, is DTGVSQNPRHKITKRGQNVTFRCDPISEHNRLYWYRQTLGQGPEFLTYFQNEAQLEKSRLLSDRFSAERPKGSFSTLEIQRTEQGDSAMYLCASSRQQRDEQFFGPGTRLTVL.

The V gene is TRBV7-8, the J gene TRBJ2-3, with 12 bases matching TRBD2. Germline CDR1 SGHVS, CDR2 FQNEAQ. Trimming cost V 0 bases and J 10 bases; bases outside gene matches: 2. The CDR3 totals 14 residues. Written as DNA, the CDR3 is TGTGCCAGCAGCTTAGCGGGGACTAGCGGGCCGCAGTATTTT. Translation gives CASSLAGTSGPQYF.

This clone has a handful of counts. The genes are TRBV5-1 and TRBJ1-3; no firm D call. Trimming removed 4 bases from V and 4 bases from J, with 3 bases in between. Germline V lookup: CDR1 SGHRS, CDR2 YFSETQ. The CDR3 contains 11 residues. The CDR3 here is CASSPGNTIYF. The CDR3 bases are TGCGCCAGCAGCCCGGGAAACACCATATATTTT.